The sequence of this T cell receptor beta chain was determined in a study of blood T cells in healthy people across ages. A second PCR, run for roughly 7 to 12 cycles, used a sample-barcoded 5' primer plus a J-beta primer mix. In TCRdb, the 5' RACE reads were re-called with MiXCR into one record per CDR3 protein. Of 850,000 to 1,000,000 distinct CDR3 sequences detected, roughly 50% appear once; the ten largest clones hold over 20%. This CDR3 is 15 amino acids long. Germline values: CDR1 SGHAT, CDR2 FQNNGV. V was pared by 5 bases and J by 11 bases, with 24 bases between. The genes are TRBV11-2 and TRBJ2-5; possible D gene TRBD2, 5 bases. Sequencing was performed on blood. The receptor's source is a woman between 55 and 75 years old in good health. CDR3 loop: CASSPSPPTVYGQYF. The CDR3 coding sequence is TGTGCCAGCAGCCCTAGCCCCCCTACGGTTTACGGGCAGTACTTC. The full variable domain, completed using reference TRBV11-2 and TRBJ2-5, is EAGVAQSPRYKIIEKRQSVAFWCNPISGHATLYWYQQILGQGPKLLIQFQNNGVVDDSQLPKDRFSAERLKGVDSTLKIQPAKLEDSAVYLCASSPSPPTVYGQYFGPGTRLLVL.